This T cell receptor beta chain emerged from a study of blood T cell repertoires in COVID-19. Participants came from about 24 US areas, aged roughly 18 to 100 years. Participants had their cohort set by participant-reported clinical history. Germline loops: CDR1 KGHSY, CDR2 FQNENV. Trimming stripped 4 bases from V and 8 bases from J, with 20 bases between. CDR3 length equals 15 residues. The protocol was immunoSEQ multiplex PCR, while the TCRdb copy is restricted to in-frame clones and leaves out a portion. The data show just over 350,000 clones, roughly 87% seen once. Sequencing was done on a sample of PBMCs or T cells enriched from blood (not recorded which). The genes are TRBV16 and TRBJ1-2; the D gene is possibly TRBD1 (5 bases). The clonotype was recovered from a woman aged 25 to 39 who had recovered from COVID-19. The CDR3 here is CASSLHLGGEDGYTF. The CDR3 region has the DNA TGTGCCAGCAGCCTTCATCTCGGGGGGGAGGACGGCTACACCTTC. The variable domain in full, completed from reference TRBV16 and TRBJ1-2, reads GEEVAQTPKHLVRGEGQKAKLYCAPIKGHSYVFWYQQVLKNEFKFLISFQNENVFDETGMPKERFSAKCLPNSPCSLEIQATKLEDSAVYFCASSLHLGGEDGYTFGSGTRLTVV.